The 31 T cell receptor beta chains reported below all come from one sample, sequenced in a study of cytomegalovirus exposure and HLA in healthy donors. This PCR relied on a set of 60 Vbeta primers and 13 Jbeta primers. Profiling relied on immunoSEQ multiplex PCR, and the TCRdb table lists in-frame clones only, not all of them. The data hold 200,000 or so clones, with 81% observed a single time. Sequencing was done on a sample of PBMCs. Receptors originate from a man aged 50 to 60 in good health and CMV-seronegative.

This clone was detected once. CDR3 DNA: TGTGCCAGCATGGTAGCGGGGGGCCCCTACGAGCAGTACTTC. Amino acids: CASMVAGGPYEQYF. The V call is TRBV2, the J call TRBJ2-7; TRBD2 matches 10 bases. The trim removed 7 bases at V and 2 bases at J, leaving 5 bases unmatched. The CDR3 is 14 amino acids. Germline CDR1 is SNHLY and CDR2 is FYNNEI. Filled out from reference TRBV2 and TRBJ2-7, the complete variable domain reads EPEVTQTPSHQVTQMGQEVILRCVPISNHLYFYWYRQILGQKVEFLVSFYNNEISEKSEIFDDQFSVERPDGSNFTLKIRSTKLEDSAMYFCASMVAGGPYEQYFGPGTRLTVT.

The chain joins TRBV7-9 to TRBJ2-1; tentative D call: TRBD1 (5 bases). The CDR3 runs 13 residues. Trimming removed 0 bases from V and 12 bases from J, with 12 bases in between. Per the germline V gene, CDR1 is SEHNR and CDR2 is FQNEAQ (reference sequence). CDR3 residues: CASSLAENRPQFF. The CDR3 DNA is TGTGCCAGCAGCTTAGCCGAGAACAGGCCGCAGTTCTTC.

V is TRBV11-2 and J is TRBJ2-3, with TRBD2 matching over 8 bases. With 1 base clipped from V and 1 base from J, the junction kept 7 bases outside the gene matches. This CDR3 has 17 residues. Germline lookup yields CDR1 SGHAT and CDR2 FQNNGV. The CDR3 loop is CASSLGTSPRGTDTQYF. CDR3 sequence (DNA): TGTGCCAGCAGCTTAGGGACTAGCCCTAGGGGCACAGATACGCAGTATTTT. Based on the CDR3 plus reference TRBV11-2 and TRBJ2-3, the full variable domain is EAGVAQSPRYKIIEKRQSVAFWCNPISGHATLYWYQQILGQGPKLLIQFQNNGVVDDSQLPKDRFSAERLKGVDSTLKIQPAKLEDSAVYLCASSLGTSPRGTDTQYFGPGTRLTVL.

This rearrangement joins TRBV6-5 to TRBJ2-3, with D maybe TRBD1 (5 bases). Trimming cost V 6 bases and J 3 bases, with 16 bases left between them. Germline CDR1 MNHEY, CDR2 SVGAGI. The CDR3 extends over 15 amino acids. The CDR3 DNA reads as TGTGCCAGCAGCCCAGGTTGGGGCAGGACAGATACGCAGTATTTT. It encodes CASSPGWGRTDTQYF.

The chain has TRBV5-1 and TRBJ1-6, with 8 positions matching TRBD1. The CDR3 contains 13 residues. V shed 7 bases and J 8 bases; nucleotides not matched to a gene: 5. From germline, CDR1 is SGHRS and CDR2 YFSETQ. CDR3 nucleotide sequence: TGCGCCAGCCGGGACAGGTACGATTCACCCCTCCACTTT. Translating gives CASRDRYDSPLHF.

The gene calls are TRBV6-5 and TRBJ2-7; weak D call: TRBD2 (5 bases). The CDR3 is made up of 11 amino acids. Trimming shortened V by 7 bases and J by 6 bases, and 10 bases separated the two germline ends. Germline V CDR1 and CDR2: MNHEY, SVGAGI. CDR3: CASTEGIEQYF. The CDR3 DNA reads as TGTGCCAGCACCGAGGGCATCGAGCAGTACTTC.

This clone was recorded once. This rearrangement joins TRBV7-9 to TRBJ1-2; 7 nucleotides align to TRBD1. From germline, CDR1 is SEHNR and CDR2 FQNEAQ (reference sequence). V trimming: 1 base; J trimming: 6 bases; junction bases outside the gene matches: 8. CDR3 length equals 15 residues. CDR3 protein: CASSLVRYRGDGYTF. The CDR3 region has the DNA TGTGCCAGCAGCTTAGTAAGGTACAGGGGAGATGGCTACACCTTC.

The chain employs TRBV18 and TRBJ2-5; 10 nucleotides line up with TRBD2. Germline CDR1 and CDR2: KGHSH and LQKENI. The CDR3 consists of 16 residues. V lost 0 bases and J lost 7; bases outside the gene matches: 8. CDR3 sequence: CASSPPELAGRGTQYF. The CDR3 DNA follows: TGTGCCAGCTCACCACCAGAACTAGCGGGGCGGGGGACCCAGTACTTC.

Comment on this clone: It is likely a read error, because the conserved phenylalanine at the end of the CDR3 is missing. This sequence joins TRBV14 and TRBJ1-2; D is ambiguous. The germline V gene has CDR1 SGHDN and CDR2 FVKESK. The CDR3 has 13 amino acids. V was trimmed by 3 bases and J by 8 bases, leaving 13 bases between them. Here the CDR3 DNA reads TGTGCCAGCAGCCAGTCGTCGTCAGCGGGCTACACCCTC. Translating it yields CASSQSSSAGYTL.

The genes are TRBV5-1 and TRBJ2-5, with 8 bases that match TRBD1. The CDR3 totals 14 residues. Germline values: CDR1 SGHRS, CDR2 YFSETQ. The junction had 5 bases not matched to a gene; V was cut back by 4 bases and J by 3 bases. The CDR3 reads CASSRGTGKETQYF. The DNA for the CDR3 is TGCGCCAGCAGCAGGGGGACAGGCAAAGAGACCCAGTACTTC.

The gene calls are TRBV6-1 and TRBJ2-3, with 10 bases aligning to TRBD2. The length of the CDR3 is 14 residues. Trimming cost V 9 bases and J 1 base; bases outside gene matches: 4. Per germline, CDR1 MNHNS and CDR2 SASEGT. In nucleotides, the CDR3 is TGTGCCAGTGAGCGGGGGGGTGGCACAGATACGCAGTATTTT. Translated, it gives CASERGGGTDTQYF.

The chain combines TRBV10-2 with TRBJ2-1, with 9 bases that match TRBD2. With V trimmed by 5 bases and J by 7 bases, 6 bases remained unmatched. Germline CDR1 and CDR2: WSHSY and SAAADI. CDR3 length: 14 amino acids. As DNA, the CDR3 is TGCGCCAGCAGTCCAGGGACTAGCAGAAATGAGCAGTTCTTC. Translated: CASSPGTSRNEQFF.

The chain links TRBV12-5 to TRBJ2-1; maybe TRBD2 (5 bases). Trimming stripped 6 bases from V and 0 bases from J, with 12 bases between. CDR3 size: 15 residues. Germline CDR1 and CDR2: LGHNT and FRNRAP. The CDR3 protein is CASGTRVSSYNEQFF. The CDR3 coding sequence is TGTGCTAGTGGCACGAGGGTTAGCTCCTACAATGAGCAGTTCTTC. Combining the CDR3 with reference TRBV12-5 and TRBJ2-1 gives the whole variable domain DARVTQTPRHKVTEMGQEVTMRCQPILGHNTVFWYRQTMMQGLELLAYFRNRAPLDDSGMPKDRFSAEMPDATLATLKIQPSEPRDSAVYFCASGTRVSSYNEQFFGPGTRLTVL.

V and J are TRBV2 and TRBJ2-1; D not resolved. There are 14 residues in the CDR3. Germline V lookup: CDR1 SNHLY, CDR2 FYNNEI. With 1 base removed from V and 1 base from J, the gap between germline ends came to 5 bases. In DNA, the CDR3 is TGTGCCAGCAGTGAAGGAGTATCCTACAATGAGCAGTTCTTC. Translated: CASSEGVSYNEQFF.

V is TRBV10-1 and J is TRBJ2-7; D is undetermined. V dropped 6 bases and J dropped 6 bases, with 9 bases sitting between them. The CDR3 has 11 residues. Per the germline V gene, CDR1 is WNHNN and CDR2 is SYGVQD (reference sequence). Here the CDR3 reads CASSSSGEQYF. As DNA, the CDR3 is TGCGCCAGCAGCTCTTCGGGCGAGCAGTACTTC.

This clone has just a few counts. J is TRBJ2-5 and V is TRBV27; 7 nucleotides match TRBD2. The J call may be incorrect, as the DNA end agrees better with TRBJ2-7. Looked up from germline, CDR1 is MNHEY and CDR2 is SMNVEV (reference sequence). The CDR3 extends over 12 amino acids. The CDR3 DNA reads as TGTGCCAGCACCGGCGGGGGATCCGAGCAGTACTTC. It is translated as CASTGGGSEQYF.

J is TRBJ1-4 and V is TRBV10-3, with D possibly being TRBD1 (6 bases). Germline V gene lookup returns CDR1 ENHRY and CDR2 SYGVKD. V was pared by 6 bases and J by 3 bases, with 8 bases between. This CDR3 spans 13 amino acids. The CDR3 DNA is TGTGCCATCAGCGGGACATCTAATGAAAAACTGTTTTTT. Protein: CAISGTSNEKLFF.

The CDR3 coding sequence is TGTGCCAGCAGCTCCGACAGAACCAATCAGCCCCAGCATTTT. Residues: CASSSDRTNQPQHF. The chain is built from TRBV7-2 and TRBJ1-5; the D gene is possibly TRBD1 (5 bases). The germline V gene has CDR1 SGHTA and CDR2 FQGNSA. This CDR3 comprises 14 residues. With 4 bases removed from V and 3 bases from J, the gap between germline ends came to 10 bases.

The chain combines TRBV6-5 with TRBJ2-7; 7 bases are shared with TRBD2. Germline loops: CDR1 MNHEY, CDR2 SVGAGI. Trimming cost V 2 bases and J 5 bases; bases outside gene matches: 12. This CDR3 contains 16 residues. The CDR3 DNA sequence: TGTGCCAGCAGTTACCGGACCGGACTAGTCCAAAACGAGCAGTACTTC. This translates into CASSYRTGLVQNEQYF.

This clone has ten or more counts. CDR3 in amino acids: CASSDRQGGIYGYTF. In nucleotides, the CDR3 is TGTGCCAGCAGCGACCGACAGGGGGGGATCTATGGCTACACCTTC. The chain has TRBV5-4 and TRBJ1-2; 9 bases align to TRBD1. The CDR3 length is 15 residues. Per germline, CDR1 SGHNT and CDR2 YYREEE (reference sequence). Unmatched junction bases numbered 8, after V lost 4 bases and J lost 4 bases.

The chain recombines TRBV7-9 with TRBJ1-2; no clear D gene. With 1 base removed from V and 6 bases from J, the gap between germline ends came to 18 bases. The CDR3 contains 16 residues. CDR1 SEHNR and CDR2 FQNEAQ come from the germline V gene (reference sequence). The CDR3 loop is CASSLVGAESINGYTF. CDR3 nucleotides: TGTGCCAGCAGCTTAGTAGGTGCGGAATCTATTAATGGCTACACCTTC. The full variable domain, in which reference TRBV7-9 and TRBJ1-2 provide the parts outside the CDR3, is DTGVSQNPRHKITKRGQNVTFRCDPISEHNRLYWYRQTLGQGPEFLTYFQNEAQLEKSRLLSDRFSAERPKGSFSTLEIQRTEQGDSAMYLCASSLVGAESINGYTFGSGTRLTVV.

The V and J genes are TRBV2 and TRBJ2-3; 9 nucleotides agree with TRBD2. This CDR3 spans 16 amino acids. Germline CDR1 is SNHLY and CDR2 is FYNNEI. V lost 6 bases, J lost 2 bases, and 9 bases stayed unmatched. CDR3 in amino acids: CASRGGLALSTDTQYF. The CDR3 DNA follows: TGTGCCAGCAGGGGGGGACTAGCTCTATCCACAGATACGCAGTATTTT.

This sequence joins TRBV9 and TRBJ1-2; 10 bases line up with TRBD1. Per the germline V gene, CDR1 is SGDLS and CDR2 is YYNGEE. This CDR3 has 13 amino acids. V was pared by 5 bases and J by 13 bases, with 11 bases of the junction left unmatched. The CDR3 region is CASRALPDRGLTF. As DNA, the CDR3 is TGTGCCAGCAGGGCACTCCCAGACAGGGGGCTCACCTTC.

V and J are TRBV27 and TRBJ2-7; 12 nucleotides line up with TRBD1. In germline, CDR1 is MNHEY, CDR2 SMNVEV (reference sequence). Trimming at V came to 6 bases and at J to 9 bases, leaving 9 bases not matched to a gene. This CDR3 has 14 amino acids. Here the CDR3 DNA reads TGTGCCAGCAGCCCAGGGACAGGGGGCATTGGGCAGTACTTC. Protein sequence: CASSPGTGGIGQYF.

This chain joins TRBV9 and TRBJ1-1; weak D call: TRBD1 (6 bases). CDR1 and CDR2 from the germline V gene are SGDLS and YYNGEE. The CDR3 has 16 residues. Trimming removed 1 base at V and 0 bases at J, with 13 bases between. CDR3 sequence (DNA): TGTGCCAGCAGCGTAAGGGGGGGACGAATGAACACTGAAGCTTTCTTT. Its protein is CASSVRGGRMNTEAFF.

J is TRBJ1-1 and V is TRBV10-2; D is undetermined. V shed 2 bases and J shed 7 bases, with 20 bases lying between them. Germline loops: CDR1 WSHSY, CDR2 SAAADI. The CDR3 length is 16 residues. The CDR3 nucleotides are TGCGCCAGCAGTGAGGATCGAGGCGGCTATTTCTTTGAAGCTTTCTTT. Encoded protein: CASSEDRGGYFFEAFF.

The gene calls are TRBV6-6 and TRBJ1-5, with TRBD1 identical over 8 bases. The CDR3 is 14 amino acids. Germline values: CDR1 MNHNY, CDR2 SVGAGI (reference sequence). V trimming: 6 bases; J trimming: 4 bases; junction bases outside the gene matches: 5. The DNA of the CDR3 is TGTGCCAGCAGACCGGACAGGGTTAATCAGCCCCAGCATTTT. Protein sequence: CASRPDRVNQPQHF.

This sequence joins TRBV5-1 and TRBJ2-5, with 11 bases that match TRBD1. With 4 bases clipped from V and 5 bases from J, the junction kept 4 bases outside the gene matches. This CDR3 spans 14 amino acids. Germline V lookup: CDR1 SGHRS, CDR2 YFSETQ. In DNA, the CDR3 is TGCGCCAGCAGCCAGGACAGGGGGCTTGAGACCCAGTACTTC. Translated: CASSQDRGLETQYF.

The J gene is TRBJ2-7, the V gene TRBV7-2; 7 bases are shared with TRBD1. The CDR3 has 13 residues. J was trimmed by 6 bases and V by 1 base; bases with no gene match: 3. Germline loops: CDR1 SGHTA, CDR2 FQGNSA. CDR3 region: CASSLETGSEQYF. CDR3 nucleotide sequence: TGTGCCAGCAGCTTAGAGACAGGGTCCGAGCAGTACTTC. Filled out from reference TRBV7-2 and TRBJ2-7, the complete variable domain reads GAGVSQSPSNKVTEKGKDVELRCDPISGHTALYWYRQSLGQGLEFLIYFQGNSAPDKSGLPSDRFSAERTGGSVSTLTIQRTQQEDSAVYLCASSLETGSEQYFGPGTRLTVT.

The chain uses TRBV18 and TRBJ1-1; D gene unclear. The germline CDR1 and CDR2 sequences are KGHSH and LQKENI. This CDR3 region has 15 residues. V dropped 1 base and J dropped 0 bases, with 9 bases sitting between them. The DNA of the CDR3 is TGTGCCAGCTCACCACAGAACACGTTGAACACTGAAGCTTTCTTT. It codes for CASSPQNTLNTEAFF.

This clone was recorded once. The CDR3 loop reads CASFLHGEANYGYTF. The DNA of the CDR3 is TGTGCCAGCTTCTTACACGGGGAAGCTAACTATGGCTACACCTTC. The rearrangement joins TRBV6-5 to TRBJ1-2; D remains unclear. The germline V gene encodes CDR1 MNHEY and CDR2 SVGAGI. CDR3 size: 15 residues. Trimming took 8 bases from V and 0 from J, leaving 16 bases between them.